A single sample gave rise to the 32 T cell receptor beta chains below, sequenced in a study of T cells in Graves' hyperthyroidism and ophthalmopathy. There were TCR beta CDR3 regions amplified from RNA transcripts. During a first-round RT-PCR of the TCR CDR3, the HTBI primer set was used. Each CDR3 protein is one row after TCRdb ran MiXCR on the multiplex PCR reads. Here the sample spans approximately 430,000 distinct CDR3 sequences, 15% to 19% being singletons. Sequences were obtained from blood. The origin of the receptors is a woman between 18 and 30 years old with Graves' hyperthyroidism.

This clonotype was observed at least ten times. The chain recombines TRBV28 with TRBJ1-6; possible D gene TRBD1, 5 bases. Trimming took 8 bases from V and 10 from J, leaving 24 bases between them. Germline V gives CDR1 MDHEN, CDR2 SYDVKM. The CDR3 is made up of 16 amino acids. CDR3 nucleotide sequence: TGTGCCAGCCGAGATTTAACGGGGGGGGTCGACTCACCCCTCCACTTT. This gives the protein CASRDLTGGVDSPLHF.

This clonotype was recorded many times. The chain carries TRBV7-9 and TRBJ1-6; 11 bases align to TRBD1. The trim removed 5 bases at V and 7 bases at J, leaving 4 bases unmatched. The CDR3 runs to 15 residues. Germline V CDR1 and CDR2: SEHNR, FQNEAQ (reference sequence). The chain's CDR3 is CASSGQGAVNSPLHF. The CDR3 nucleotides read TGTGCCAGCAGCGGACAGGGGGCGGTGAATTCACCCCTCCACTTT.

This clonotype was detected ten times or more. The chain recombines TRBV7-8 with TRBJ2-7, with a tentative D call TRBD2 (5 bases). This CDR3 is 15 amino acids long. Trimming took off 2 bases at V and 3 bases at J, with 14 bases between the two ends. The germline gives CDR1 SGHVS, CDR2 FQNEAQ. As DNA, the CDR3 is TGTGCCAGCAGCTTACCCCCGACTACCTTCTACGAGCAGTACTTC. Translation: CASSLPPTTFYEQYF.

This clonotype was picked up a small number of times. The chain has TRBV6-1 and TRBJ1-4; TRBD1 is a possible D gene (6 bases). The ends were cut back, 6 bases at V and 4 bases at J, with 12 bases in the middle. Per the germline V gene, CDR1 is MNHNS and CDR2 is SASEGT. CDR3 length: 14 residues. The CDR3 region is CASSMTGDNEKLFF. CDR3 nucleotide sequence: TGTGCCAGCAGCATGACAGGCGATAATGAAAAACTGTTTTTT.

Of note for this clonotype: This may stem from a read error, because a much larger clone lies one nucleotide away. The rearrangement uses TRBV19 and TRBJ1-1; D is unclear. Germline assignment: CDR1 LNHDA and CDR2 SQIVND (reference sequence). The CDR3 consists of 15 residues. The CDR3: CAGSIGSGEFTEAFF. CDR3 sequence (DNA): TGTGCCGGTAGTATCGGATCGGGAGAGTTCACTGAAGCTTTCTTT.

This clonotype was observed many times. V is TRBV7-3 and J is TRBJ2-1, with 8 nucleotides matching TRBD1. Per germline, CDR1 SGHTA and CDR2 FQGTGA. The length of the CDR3 is 14 residues. After removal of 4 bases from V and 8 bases from J, the junction contained 7 bases not matched to a gene. CDR3 coding DNA: TGTGCCAGCAGCTCACACCCGGGACAGGATGAGCAGTTCTTC. Residues: CASSSHPGQDEQFF. Using reference TRBV7-3 and TRBJ2-1 for the parts outside the CDR3, the full variable domain is GAGVSQTPSNKVTEKGKYVELRCDPISGHTALYWYRQSLGQGPEFLIYFQGTGAADDSGLPNDRFFAVRPEGSVSTLKIQRTERGDSAVYLCASSSHPGQDEQFFGPGTRLTVL.

This sequence joins TRBV20-1 and TRBJ2-7; 9 bases line up with TRBD1. CDR1 and CDR2 from the germline V gene are DFQATT and SNEGSKA (reference sequence). V was clipped by 2 bases and J by 0 bases; unmatched bases: 5. The CDR3 extends over 15 amino acids. The CDR3 here is CSARLDRGGSYEQYF. As DNA, the CDR3 is TGCAGTGCTAGACTCGACAGGGGGGGCTCCTACGAGCAGTACTTC.

The chain couples TRBV2 to TRBJ2-5, with D unresolved. The CDR3 totals 13 residues. Germline CDR1 reads SNHLY; CDR2 reads FYNNEI. The V and J ends lost 0 bases and 1 base respectively, with 3 bases between them. Here the CDR3 DNA reads TGTGCCAGCAGTGAAGCGGGCCAAGAGACCCAGTACTTC. This gives the protein CASSEAGQETQYF.

The sample holds a few counts of this clonotype. This chain joins TRBV19 and TRBJ2-7; D remains unclear. Trimming shortened V by 3 bases and J by 3 bases, and 12 bases separated the two germline ends. The CDR3 totals 14 residues. Germline assignment: CDR1 LNHDA and CDR2 SQIVND (reference sequence). In DNA, the CDR3 is TGTGCCAGTAGTATCGGAGACACCCACTACGAGCAGTACTTC. This sequence encodes CASSIGDTHYEQYF.

The chain is built from TRBV4-2 and TRBJ1-6; D is undetermined. The V gene's germline CDR1 is LGHNA and CDR2 YNFKEQ. Trimming removed 1 base from V and 9 bases from J, with 13 bases in between. This CDR3 region has 15 residues. CDR3 sequence: CASSQGPNGVSPLHF. The CDR3 coding sequence is TGTGCCAGCAGCCAAGGCCCTAATGGGGTTTCACCCCTCCACTTT.

This chain connects TRBV19 to TRBJ2-4; perhaps D is TRBD1 or TRBD2 (6 bases each). Trimming took 10 bases from V and 0 from J, leaving 10 bases between them. Germline V gives CDR1 LNHDA, CDR2 SQIVND (reference sequence). This CDR3 is built from 13 residues. CDR3 in amino acids: CATGGLAKNIQYF. CDR3 DNA sequence: TGTGCCACTGGGGGGCTAGCCAAAAACATTCAGTACTTC.

The chain combines TRBV20-1 with TRBJ2-5; a possible D gene is TRBD2 (5 bases). The CDR3 extends over 14 amino acids. The germline CDR1 and CDR2 sequences are DFQATT and SNEGSKA (reference sequence). V was pared by 0 bases and J by 5 bases, with 13 bases between. Written as DNA, the CDR3 is TGCAGTGCTAGAGATCGCGGGCCCGGGGAGACCCAGTACTTC. Its translation is CSARDRGPGETQYF.

This clonotype was seen ten or more times. This chain connects TRBV6-1 to TRBJ1-4; a possible D gene is TRBD1 (5 bases). This CDR3 has 14 residues. Trimming removed 5 bases from V and 8 bases from J, with 15 bases in between. The germline gives CDR1 MNHNS, CDR2 SASEGT. Written as DNA, the CDR3 is TGTGCCAGCAGTTCCCGCGGGGGTTGGGAAAAACTGTTTTTT. Amino acid sequence: CASSSRGGWEKLFF.

This clonotype showed up many times. The V and J genes are TRBV7-3 and TRBJ2-1, with D tentatively TRBD2 (5 bases). This CDR3 comprises 15 residues. Germline CDR1 is SGHTA and CDR2 is FQGTGA. The V end was cut by 5 bases, the J end by 0 bases, with 11 bases between. The CDR3 region is CASSLDWSSYNEQFF. CDR3 coding DNA: TGTGCCAGCAGCCTGGACTGGAGCTCCTACAATGAGCAGTTCTTC.

This clonotype was picked up many times. The chain couples TRBV12-3 or TRBV12-4 to TRBJ2-7, with D possibly being TRBD1 (6 bases). V was clipped by 3 bases and J by 5 bases, with 14 bases between them. CDR3 length equals 14 residues. CDR3 in amino acids: CASSLGLGGDEQYF. The CDR3 coding sequence is TGTGCCAGCAGTTTGGGGTTAGGGGGTGACGAGCAGTACTTC.

This clonotype turned up a few times. The rearrangement joins TRBV20-1 to TRBJ2-3, with TRBD2 matching over 8 bases. This CDR3 has 15 residues. V lost 0 bases and J lost 9; bases outside the gene matches: 11. Per the germline V gene, CDR1 is DFQATT and CDR2 is SNEGSKA (reference sequence). The CDR3 DNA sequence: TGCAGTGCTAGAGATGATGCGGGGGGCGGGTGGACGCAGTATTTT. Protein: CSARDDAGGGWTQYF.

Many counts were recorded for this clonotype. The V call is TRBV3-1, the J call TRBJ1-2, with unresolved D. The CDR3 consists of 13 residues. The V gene's germline CDR1 is LGHDT and CDR2 YNNKEL (reference sequence). The V and J ends lost 3 bases and 4 bases respectively, with 9 bases between them. The CDR3 DNA is TGTGCCAGCAGCCACGATAGATTCTATGGCTACACCTTC. It is translated as CASSHDRFYGYTF.

This clonotype turned up a few times. CDR3 residues: CASSQDLRGSYGYTF. DNA for the CDR3: TGTGCCAGCAGCCAAGATCTACGGGGAAGCTATGGCTACACCTTC. The chain couples TRBV7-9 to TRBJ1-2; no firm D call. The CDR3 has 15 residues. V shed 5 bases and J shed 4 bases, with 17 bases lying between them. Germline CDR1 is SEHNR and CDR2 is FQNEAQ (reference sequence).

This clonotype has at least ten counts. The chain joins TRBV6-5 to TRBJ1-1; 8 bases align to TRBD1. Germline V gene sequence: CDR1 MNHEY, CDR2 SVGAGI. V was clipped by 0 bases and J by 5 bases; unmatched bases: 5. This CDR3 spans 15 amino acids. CDR3 nucleotides: TGTGCCAGCAGTTACTCAGGACAGGGAGAAACTGAAGCTTTCTTT. As protein: CASSYSGQGETEAFF.

CDR3 in amino acids: CASSTAAAREFDTQYF. Written as DNA, the CDR3 is TGTGCCAGCAGCACGGCGGCGGCCAGGGAGTTTGACACGCAGTATTTT. The rearrangement uses TRBV6-1 and TRBJ2-3; D is tentatively TRBD1 or TRBD2 (5 bases each). The CDR3 spans 16 residues. The V gene's germline CDR1 is MNHNS and CDR2 SASEGT. Trimming pared 6 bases from V and 9 bases from J, leaving 25 bases between.

With regard to this clonotype: A read error may explain this, as a much larger clone is one base away. The chain joins TRBV6-4 to TRBJ1-2; 8 bases agree with TRBD1. This CDR3 is 16 amino acids long. The V segment lost 4 bases and the J segment 3 bases; nucleotides outside the gene matches: 10. Germline lookup yields CDR1 MRHNA and CDR2 SNTAGT. The CDR3 bases are TGTGCCAGCAGTGGGAACGGTAACAGGGGGGACTATGGCTACACCTTC. Residues: CASSGNGNRGDYGYTF.

This clonotype was seen repeatedly, ten times or more. V usage is TRBV6-1 and J usage is TRBJ2-7; maybe TRBD2 (6 bases). The CDR3 is 11 amino acids. Trimming left V 7 bases short and J 4 bases short, with 8 bases between. Germline V gene data show CDR1 as MNHNS and CDR2 as SASEGT. The CDR3 region has the DNA TGTGCCAGCAAAGGACTATACGAGCAGTACTTC. This encodes CASKGLYEQYF.

This clonotype was counted only a few times. V usage is TRBV19 and J usage is TRBJ2-2; D might be TRBD2 (6 bases). CDR1 is LNHDA and CDR2 is SQIVND in the germline V gene (reference sequence). CDR3 length: 14 residues. Trimming took 10 bases from V and 0 from J, leaving 12 bases between them. The chain's CDR3 is CATPSGSNTGELFF. In DNA form, the CDR3 reads TGTGCCACCCCGAGCGGGTCGAACACCGGGGAGCTGTTTTTT.

This clonotype was detected many times. The CDR3 protein is CASSLVGTGASNQPQHF. Here the CDR3 DNA reads TGTGCCAGCAGCTTAGTAGGGACAGGGGCTAGCAATCAGCCCCAGCATTTT. The chain carries TRBV7-2 and TRBJ1-5; 10 bases line up with TRBD1. V shed 1 base, J shed 0 bases, and the junction held 3 bases outside the gene matches. Germline V gene data show CDR1 as SGHTA and CDR2 as FQGNSA. This CDR3 is built from 17 residues.

V is TRBV6-6 and J is TRBJ2-5, with D possibly called TRBD1 or TRBD2 (7 bases each). V dropped 1 base and J dropped 4 bases, with 16 bases sitting between them. Germline V CDR1 and CDR2: MNHNY, SVGAGI (reference sequence). This CDR3 region has 16 residues. The CDR3 loop is CASSYYRQGGRETQYF. CDR3 in DNA: TGTGCCAGCAGTTACTACCGACAGGGAGGGAGAGAGACCCAGTACTTC.

The gene calls are TRBV7-9 and TRBJ2-3; D tentatively reads TRBD1 or TRBD2 (5 bases each). Germline V gives CDR1 SEHNR, CDR2 FQNEAQ (reference sequence). This CDR3 comprises 17 residues. The germline V and J ends were trimmed by 3 bases and 5 bases, with 21 bases remaining between them. The CDR3 loop is CASSFLGDGRAGDTQYF. The CDR3 DNA follows: TGTGCCAGCAGCTTTTTGGGTGACGGCAGGGCGGGAGATACGCAGTATTTT. Based on the CDR3 plus reference TRBV7-9 and TRBJ2-3, the full variable domain is DTGVSQNPRHKITKRGQNVTFRCDPISEHNRLYWYRQTLGQGPEFLTYFQNEAQLEKSRLLSDRFSAERPKGSFSTLEIQRTEQGDSAMYLCASSFLGDGRAGDTQYFGPGTRLTVL.

There are many counts of this clonotype. The chain has TRBV5-1 and TRBJ2-1, with a possible D match to TRBD1 (6 bases). The germline V gene has CDR1 SGHRS and CDR2 YFSETQ. CDR3 size: 14 residues. V was cut by 4 bases and J by 5 bases, with 13 bases left in between. The CDR3 nucleotides are TGCGCCAGCAGCCGCTCAGACAGGAACAATGAGCAGTTCTTC. This encodes CASSRSDRNNEQFF.

This clonotype was found a few times. The CDR3: CASSVGDDNEQFF. In DNA form, the CDR3 reads TGTGCCAGCAGCGTAGGTGATGACAATGAGCAGTTCTTC. The gene calls are TRBV9 and TRBJ2-1; no clear D. This CDR3 is built from 13 residues. Trimming cost V 0 bases and J 5 bases, with 6 bases left between them. Germline V lookup: CDR1 SGDLS, CDR2 YYNGEE.

On this clonotype: Since a much larger clone is just one base distant, this may be a read error. This CDR3 fails to terminate in the conserved phenylalanine or tryptophan, so it likely reflects a read error. CDR3 nucleotides: TGTGCCAGCAGTTTATGGAGGGGCAGGGGCCCAGATACGCAGTATTCT. This gives the protein CASSLWRGRGPDTQYS. The chain combines TRBV12-3 or TRBV12-4 with TRBJ2-3; D is possibly TRBD1 or TRBD2 (6 bases each). The CDR3 runs 16 residues. The V end was cut by 2 bases, the J end by 4 bases, with 16 bases between.

Ten or more counts support this clonotype. This chain links TRBV11-2 with TRBJ2-3; 8 nucleotides line up with TRBD1. The J segment lost 3 bases and the V segment lost 4 bases, leaving 6 bases of the junction unmatched. The CDR3 covers 15 residues. Germline loops: CDR1 SGHAT, CDR2 FQNNGV. The CDR3 coding sequence is TGTGCCAGCAGCTCGCAGGGGGCAAATACAGATACGCAGTATTTT. Its protein product is CASSSQGANTDTQYF.

This clonotype was found many times. The genes are TRBV28 and TRBJ1-2; D possibly corresponds to TRBD1 (5 bases). The CDR3 contains 13 residues. The V gene lost 7 bases and the J gene lost 10 bases, with 19 bases spanning the gap. Germline CDR1 MDHEN, CDR2 SYDVKM. The CDR3 loop reads CASTKWPGDDYTF. As DNA, the CDR3 is TGTGCCAGCACTAAATGGCCGGGGGATGACTACACCTTC.

This clonotype was detected ten times or more. The chain links TRBV9 to TRBJ2-3, with 13 bases that match TRBD2. With V trimmed by 2 bases and J by 4 bases, 4 bases remained unmatched. In germline, CDR1 is SGDLS, CDR2 YYNGEE. The CDR3 runs 16 residues. For the CDR3, the DNA is TGTGCCAGCAGCGTCACTAGCGGGGGGGGCGCAGATACGCAGTATTTT. Protein product: CASSVTSGGGADTQYF. The complete variable domain, with remaining parts taken from reference TRBV9 and TRBJ2-3, reads DSGVTQTPKHLITATGQRVTLRCSPRSGDLSVYWYQQSLDQGLQFLIQYYNGEERAKGNILERFSAQQFPDLHSELNLSSLELGDSALYFCASSVTSGGGADTQYFGPGTRLTVL.